This T cell receptor beta chain was sequenced during a study of early T cells in non-severe SARS-CoV-2 infection. TCRdb reprocessed the 5' RACE reads with MiXCR, giving one entry per CDR3 protein. The sample carries approximately 69,000 distinct CDR3 sequences, roughly an eighth recorded once. CDR1 SGHAT and CDR2 FQNNGV come from the germline V gene. Between the trimmed V and J ends, which lost 6 bases and 1 base, there was a span of 16 bases. CDR3 length: 16 residues. This receptor was taken from an adult who was a healthcare worker with PCR-confirmed SARS-CoV-2 infection or an uninfected control (not recorded which). Sequencing was done on a sample of whole blood. The chain employs TRBV11-2 and TRBJ2-1; a weak D match, TRBD2 (6 bases). The chain's CDR3 is CASSLAGSISYNEQFF. The CDR3, as DNA: TGTGCCAGCAGTTTGGCGGGGAGTATATCCTACAATGAGCAGTTCTTC.